The entry that follows covers one T cell receptor (beta chain) sequence. Sequencing used immunoSEQ multiplex PCR; TCRdb keeps in-frame clones, though not all of them. The sample yields 60,000 to 85,000 clones, 70% to 80% seen once. This sample is drawn from a study of T cell responses to AZD1222 COVID-19 vaccine. V lost 4 bases to trimming and J lost 7 bases; unmatched junction nucleotides: 12. The CDR3 length is 16 residues. The V gene's germline CDR1 is LNHNV and CDR2 YYDKDF (reference sequence). This specimen was peripheral blood, taken 28 days after the second dose of the MenACWY control vaccine. The chain is built from TRBV15 and TRBJ2-1; TRBD1 matches at 8 bases. This TCR was sampled from an adult who received the MenACWY meningococcal vaccine as a control. This chain's CDR3 is CATSTPPQGAGNEQFF. CDR3 DNA: TGTGCCACCAGCACGCCCCCTCAGGGGGCCGGGAATGAGCAGTTCTTC.